This TCR beta chain is from a study of blood T cells in healthy people across ages. Study observations and caveats: Naive and antigen-experienced cells were not separated, limiting conclusive comparison.

Donation came from healthy Caucasian individuals in Russia who were aged roughly 6 to 95. J lost 5 bases, V lost 0 bases, and 6 bases had no gene match. The germline V gene encodes CDR1 MNHNY and CDR2 SVGAGI (reference sequence). The CDR3 is 15 amino acids. Only one count was recorded for this clonotype. Its antigen is undetermined. The second PCR ran roughly 6 to 11 cycles with a sample-barcoded 5' primer and J-beta primers. Paired-end reads containing CDR3 totaled no fewer than 3 million for each sample. TCRdb itself ran the 5' RACE reads through MiXCR, one entry per CDR3 protein. The sample contains roughly 720,000 distinct CDR3 sequences, about 53% of which appear only once.

Sequenced material: blood. The TCR was taken from a man aged 80 or over in good health. This rearrangement joins TRBV6-6 to TRBJ2-5; TRBD1 matches at 7 bases. CDR3 region: CASSYSGGETETQYF. CDR3 DNA: TGTGCCAGCAGTTACTCAGGGGGCGAGACGGAGACCCAGTACTTC.